The 17 T cell receptor beta chains given below trace back to one sample, sequenced in a study of OX40 agonist ivuxolimab in advanced cancers. TCRdb's table, derived via immunoSEQ multiplex PCR, lists solely in-frame clones and lacks some. The data contain 53,000 or so clones, 70% to 85% of them singletons. Sequencing was performed on CD4+ or CD8+ T cells sorted from blood, taken in a trial of the OX40 agonist ivuxolimab. The receptor source for this set is an adult with an advanced solid tumor such as melanoma, head and neck, liver or kidney cancer.

V is TRBV6-5 and J is TRBJ2-1; D gene ambiguous. This CDR3 has 14 amino acids. CDR1 MNHEY and CDR2 SVGAGI come from the germline V gene. V was clipped by 5 bases and J by 7 bases, with 15 bases between them. The CDR3 region has the DNA TGTGCCAGCAGTCCCCCAGGCCGGGCGAATGAGCAGTTCTTC. Its protein product is CASSPPGRANEQFF.

The V and J genes are TRBV9 and TRBJ2-1, with 9 bases identical to TRBD2. The V gene's germline CDR1 is SGDLS and CDR2 YYNGEE. The CDR3 contains 16 residues. V shed 0 bases and J 9 bases; nucleotides not matched to a gene: 10. CDR3 nucleotide sequence: TGTGCCAGCAGCGTAGAGCTAGCGGGATCCCTGGGTGAGCAGTTCTTC. Translated: CASSVELAGSLGEQFF.

CDR3 in amino acids: CASRPQGNEGGYTF. The CDR3 nucleotides read TGTGCCAGCCGCCCGCAGGGCAATGAGGGTGGCTACACCTTC. The chain uses TRBV6-5 and TRBJ1-2; D is possibly TRBD1 (5 bases). The germline V gene has CDR1 MNHEY and CDR2 SVGAGI. The CDR3 contains 14 residues. The V and J ends lost 8 bases and 7 bases respectively, with 20 bases between them.

This chain joins TRBV4-2 and TRBJ2-7; 7 bases match TRBD2. This CDR3 has 13 amino acids. Germline V gene lookup returns CDR1 LGHNA and CDR2 YNFKEQ. The ends lost 4 bases at V and 3 bases at J; junction bases unmatched: 3. The CDR3 DNA follows: TGTGCCAGCAGCCGGGAGGGGAACTACGAGCAGTACTTC. It yields the protein CASSREGNYEQYF.

The chain employs TRBV6-6 and TRBJ2-1; 13 bases align to TRBD2. Losses at the gene ends were 6 bases for V and 7 bases for J; bases not matched to a gene: 6. The CDR3 consists of 15 residues. Germline CDR1 and CDR2: MNHNY and SVGAGI (reference sequence). In DNA form, the CDR3 reads TGTGCCAGCAGACTAGCGGGAGGGGGGATAAATGAGCAGTTCTTC. Protein sequence: CASRLAGGGINEQFF.

The chain is built from TRBV6-1 and TRBJ1-5; D uncertain. V lost 8 bases and J 2 bases, leaving 10 bases between the germline ends. CDR3 length: 13 amino acids. Germline CDR1 and CDR2: MNHNS and SASEGT. The CDR3 loop reads CASEGGRNQPQHF. The CDR3 DNA reads as TGTGCCAGCGAGGGCGGACGCAATCAGCCCCAGCATTTT.

This sequence joins TRBV11-1 and TRBJ2-7; TRBD1 matches 10 bases. V lost 4 bases to trimming and J lost 1 base; unmatched junction nucleotides: 4. The CDR3 covers 15 residues. Per the germline V gene, CDR1 is SGHAT and CDR2 is FQDESV (reference sequence). The chain's CDR3 is CASSYGTGESYEQYF. Written as DNA, the CDR3 is TGTGCCAGCAGCTACGGGACAGGGGAATCCTACGAGCAGTACTTC.

The J gene is TRBJ2-1, the V gene TRBV27; TRBD1 or TRBD2 may be the D gene (5 bases each). Germline loops: CDR1 MNHEY, CDR2 SMNVEV (reference sequence). V was trimmed by 5 bases and J by 2 bases, leaving 16 bases between them. The CDR3 runs to 16 residues. The chain's CDR3 is CASSPTGTVTYNEQFF. CDR3 bases: TGTGCCAGCAGTCCCACCGGGACCGTAACCTACAATGAGCAGTTCTTC.

The V gene is TRBV6-1, the J gene TRBJ1-5; the D gene is possibly TRBD1 (6 bases). Per the germline V gene, CDR1 is MNHNS and CDR2 is SASEGT. V lost 3 bases and J lost 4, with 13 bases in between. The CDR3 has 15 amino acids. CDR3 in amino acids: CASSELQGGNQPQHF. The CDR3 region has the DNA TGTGCCAGCAGTGAGCTACAGGGTGGGAATCAGCCCCAGCATTTT.

This clone was seen just once. The chain uses TRBV29-1 and TRBJ2-7; possible D gene TRBD2, 5 bases. Trimming stripped 3 bases from V and 9 bases from J, with 12 bases between. The CDR3 consists of 11 residues. Germline CDR1 is SQVTM and CDR2 is ANQGSEA. CDR3 DNA sequence: TGCAGCGTTGATCGGGGAACGGGGCAGTACTTC. This codes for CSVDRGTGQYF.

The sample holds many counts of this clone. The CDR3, as DNA: TGCGCCAGCGCTCAGCGGGGGAGCCAAGAGACCCAGTACTTC. This codes for CASAQRGSQETQYF. The genes are TRBV5-1 and TRBJ2-5, with 8 bases aligning to TRBD2. Trimming took 7 bases from V and 1 from J; bases not matched to a gene: 6. The germline CDR1 and CDR2 sequences are SGHRS and YFSETQ. The length of the CDR3 is 14 residues.

This clone came up once. The chain couples TRBV11-2 to TRBJ2-2, with D unclear. This CDR3 is built from 17 residues. Trimming removed 3 bases at V and 6 bases at J, with 20 bases between. Germline CDR1 is SGHAT and CDR2 is FQNNGV. The CDR3 spells CASSFYSGGSTPGELFF. The DNA for the CDR3 is TGTGCCAGCAGCTTCTATTCTGGTGGGTCGACACCCGGGGAGCTGTTTTTT.

This clone was counted only a few times. The chain links TRBV5-1 to TRBJ2-7; 12 positions agree with TRBD2. Germline CDR1 and CDR2: SGHRS and YFSETQ. V lost 3 bases, J lost 6 bases, and 4 bases stayed unmatched. The CDR3 spans 14 residues. This chain's CDR3 is CASSSTLAGGEQYF. In DNA form, the CDR3 reads TGCGCCAGCAGCTCGACACTAGCGGGAGGCGAGCAGTACTTC.

This chain links TRBV6-5 with TRBJ1-1; D remains ambiguous. In germline, CDR1 is MNHEY, CDR2 SVGAGI. Trimming took off 5 bases at V and 1 base at J, with 11 bases between the two ends. This CDR3 has 14 residues. CDR3 sequence reads: CASSTIGRNTEAFF. CDR3 coding DNA: TGTGCCAGCAGTACGATCGGTCGGAACACTGAAGCTTTCTTT.

The chain is built from TRBV6-5 and TRBJ1-3, with unresolved D. Trimming removed 6 bases at V and 0 bases at J, with 12 bases between. This CDR3 comprises 15 residues. The germline CDR1 and CDR2 sequences are MNHEY and SVGAGI. CDR3 sequence (DNA): TGTGCCAGCAGCCCGACACGGAGCTCTGGAAACACCATATATTTT. Its protein is CASSPTRSSGNTIYF.

This chain joins TRBV6-1 and TRBJ2-1, with TRBD1 as a possible D gene (5 bases). V gave up 2 bases and J gave up 6 bases, with 14 bases separating them. The CDR3 totals 15 residues. The germline V gene encodes CDR1 MNHNS and CDR2 SASEGT. In nucleotides, the CDR3 is TGTGCCAGCAGTGAAAGGGGATCCCAATCCAATGAGCAGTTCTTC. Amino acids: CASSERGSQSNEQFF.

The chain recombines TRBV7-2 with TRBJ2-7, with 9 bases aligning to TRBD2. The V segment lost 4 bases and the J segment 4 bases; nucleotides outside the gene matches: 14. Germline CDR1 SGHTA, CDR2 FQGNSA. This CDR3 has 17 residues. The CDR3 sequence: CASSSPRSSGSRYEQYF. Written as DNA, the CDR3 is TGTGCCAGCAGCTCCCCTCGGAGTAGCGGGAGTCGTTACGAGCAGTACTTC.